The sequence of this TCR beta chain was determined in a study of Graves' ophthalmopathy and Graves' hyperthyroidism. With respect to this clonotype: A single base separates this from a much larger clone, so it may be a read error.

The junction had 10 bases not matched to a gene; V was cut back by 6 bases and J by 4 bases. This CDR3 is built from 15 residues. Germline V gene lookup returns CDR1 MGHDK and CDR2 SYGVNS. RNA transcripts were the template, and TCR beta CDR3 regions were amplified from them. In the first round, RT-PCR was carried out with HTBI primers, and a multiplex PCR formed the second round. TCRdb re-called the multiplex PCR reads with MiXCR, one entry per CDR3 protein. In the table there are 740,000 or so distinct CDR3 sequences, approximately 40% of which are singletons. V is TRBV25-1 and J is TRBJ1-1; 8 bases align to TRBD1. The TCR comes from an adult man with Graves' ophthalmopathy. The sequenced sample consisted of peripheral blood. In nucleotides, the CDR3 is TGTGCCAGCAGACAGGGGGTCGTCGGGGGCACTGAAGCTTTCTTT. Protein sequence: CASRQGVVGGTEAFF. Variable domain in full (rest from reference TRBV25-1 and TRBJ1-1): EADIYQTPRYLVIGTGKKITLECSQTMGHDKMYWYQQDPGMELHLIHYSYGVNSTEKGDLSSESTVSRIRTEHFPLTLESARPSHTSQYLCASRQGVVGGTEAFFGQGTRLTVV.